The text below deals with one T cell receptor beta chain. The antigen remains unidentified. This sample is drawn from a study of T cell responses to AZD1222 COVID-19 vaccine. General study findings and limits: Dominant CD4 TCR responses targeted spike regions 160-218 and 743-854.

Clones were read by immunoSEQ multiplex PCR, and TCRdb kept only the in-frame ones, dropping some. The table has around 130,000 clones, around 90% seen once. The clonotype originates from an adult in good health. Sequenced here: peripheral blood, sampled on day 0 of AZD1222 vaccination.

The CDR3 reads CASFDTGLVSTGELFF. The CDR3 DNA follows: TGTGCCAGCTTTGACACGGGACTAGTTAGTACCGGGGAGCTGTTTTTT. The chain uses TRBV19 and TRBJ2-2; 8 nucleotides match TRBD2. The germline V gene encodes CDR1 LNHDA and CDR2 SQIVND (reference sequence). V lost 9 bases, J lost 5 bases, and 14 bases stayed unmatched. The CDR3 contains 16 residues.